The 22 T cell receptor beta chains below all came from one sample that was sequenced in a study of cytomegalovirus exposure and HLA in healthy donors. 60 Vbeta and 13 Jbeta primers were used in PCR. Profiling relied on immunoSEQ multiplex PCR, and the TCRdb table lists in-frame clones only, not all of them. The sample has 180,000 or so clones; around 80% are singletons. The specimen sequenced was PBMCs. These receptors all stem from a young woman in good health and CMV-seronegative.

This rearrangement joins TRBV5-1 to TRBJ1-1; D is unresolved. The CDR3 has 16 amino acids. V lost 1 base, J lost 0 bases, and 13 bases lay in between. Germline V gene data show CDR1 as SGHRS and CDR2 as YFSETQ. Here the CDR3 reads CASSLSFGIMNTEAFF. In DNA, the CDR3 is TGCGCCAGCAGCTTGTCCTTCGGGATTATGAACACTGAAGCTTTCTTT.

This clone was picked up one time. The V call is TRBV5-1, the J call TRBJ1-3; D call uncertain. V lost 0 bases and J 0 bases, leaving 16 bases between the germline ends. CDR1 and CDR2 from the germline V gene are SGHRS and YFSETQ. The CDR3 loop spans 18 amino acids. CDR3 protein: CASSLGSGLSPSGNTIYF. DNA for the CDR3: TGCGCCAGCAGCTTGGGGTCAGGCCTAAGCCCCTCTGGAAACACCATATATTTT.

J is TRBJ2-7 and V is TRBV7-8; D possibly corresponds to TRBD2 (6 bases). The V and J ends lost 1 base and 0 bases respectively, with 10 bases between them. The CDR3 is 15 amino acids. CDR1 SGHVS and CDR2 FQNEAQ come from the germline V gene. This CDR3 reads CASSLDGGSSYEQYF. DNA of the CDR3: TGTGCCAGCAGCTTAGACGGGGGAAGCTCCTACGAGCAGTACTTC.

The chain is built from TRBV7-9 and TRBJ1-5; weak D call: TRBD1 (6 bases). This CDR3 spans 16 amino acids. Per the germline V gene, CDR1 is SEHNR and CDR2 is FQNEAQ (reference sequence). Trimming cost V 3 bases and J 5 bases, with 17 bases left between them. The CDR3 coding sequence is TGTGCCAGCAGCTTTAGTGTCACAGGGAGTTATCAGCCCCAGCATTTT. Its protein product is CASSFSVTGSYQPQHF. The whole variable domain, remainder taken from reference TRBV7-9 and TRBJ1-5, is DTGVSQNPRHKITKRGQNVTFRCDPISEHNRLYWYRQTLGQGPEFLTYFQNEAQLEKSRLLSDRFSAERPKGSFSTLEIQRTEQGDSAMYLCASSFSVTGSYQPQHFGDGTRLSIL.

The chain employs TRBV30 and TRBJ2-1; TRBD2 matches 10 bases. Trimming cost V 7 bases and J 2 bases; bases outside gene matches: 11. There are 16 residues in the CDR3. The germline V gene has CDR1 GTSNPN and CDR2 SVGIG (reference sequence). CDR3 amino acids: CAYELASGGAYNEQFF. The CDR3 DNA is TGTGCCTACGAGTTAGCTAGCGGGGGAGCCTACAATGAGCAGTTCTTC.

This clone was counted between two and nine times. The rearrangement joins TRBV4-3 to TRBJ2-3; D not resolved. This CDR3 spans 15 amino acids. Per the germline V gene, CDR1 is LGHNA and CDR2 is YSLEER. V was trimmed by 0 bases and J by 1 base, leaving 8 bases between them. This CDR3 is CASSQDSRGTDTQYF. The CDR3 DNA is TGCGCCAGCAGCCAAGACTCCCGCGGCACAGATACGCAGTATTTT.

V usage is TRBV15 and J usage is TRBJ1-6; D not resolved. Trimming took 1 base from V and 8 from J, leaving 6 bases between them. The germline gives CDR1 LNHNV, CDR2 YYDKDF (reference sequence). This CDR3 is 13 amino acids long. Written as DNA, the CDR3 is TGTGCCACCAGCAGAGTCCCGGATTCACCCCTCCACTTT. Translating it yields CATSRVPDSPLHF.

The chain joins TRBV4-2 to TRBJ1-2; TRBD1 matches at 9 bases. Germline CDR1 reads LGHNA; CDR2 reads YNFKEQ. The CDR3 sequence is 17 residues long. The junction had 6 bases not matched to a gene; V was cut back by 0 bases and J by 1 base. CDR3 in DNA: TGTGCCAGCAGCCAAGATGGAAACAGGGGGCTTAACTATGGCTACACCTTC. Protein sequence: CASSQDGNRGLNYGYTF.

The chain is built from TRBV6-5 and TRBJ2-7, with D uncertain. Looked up from germline, CDR1 is MNHEY and CDR2 is SVGAGI. The CDR3 runs to 13 residues. V was shortened by 0 bases and J by 6 bases, with 9 bases between the two germline ends. CDR3 coding DNA: TGTGCCAGCAGTTACTCGAGGTCCCGCGAGCAGTACTTC. It encodes CASSYSRSREQYF.

The genes are TRBV9 and TRBJ2-5; 10 bases are a match to TRBD2. The length of the CDR3 is 16 residues. The V segment lost 0 bases and the J segment 5 bases; nucleotides outside the gene matches: 7. Germline lookup yields CDR1 SGDLS and CDR2 YYNGEE. In DNA, the CDR3 is TGTGCCAGCAGCGTAGCGCCAGCGGGGGGGCTGGAGACCCAGTACTTC. It yields the protein CASSVAPAGGLETQYF.

This chain joins TRBV6-6 and TRBJ1-4, with TRBD1 matching over 8 bases. Germline V gene sequence: CDR1 MNHNY, CDR2 SVGAGI (reference sequence). Germline trimming cut 8 bases from V and 5 bases from J; bases unmatched to any gene: 4. The CDR3 is 13 amino acids. CDR3 protein: CASQRTGNEKLFF. CDR3 bases: TGTGCCAGCCAGAGGACAGGGAATGAAAAACTGTTTTTT.

The rearrangement joins TRBV6-4 to TRBJ2-7; D possibly corresponds to TRBD2 (7 bases). V lost 6 bases, J lost 2 bases, and 17 bases lay in between. There are 15 residues in the CDR3. The germline CDR1 and CDR2 sequences are MRHNA and SNTAGT. The CDR3 DNA is TGTGCCAGCAGCCGGGAGGCAGGGGTTACCTACGAGCAGTACTTC. Translated: CASSREAGVTYEQYF.

This clone was seen a few times. CDR3 in amino acids: CASSETGMNTEAFF. The CDR3 DNA sequence: TGTGCCAGCAGCGAAACAGGAATGAACACTGAAGCTTTCTTT. The chain has TRBV9 and TRBJ1-1, with D possibly being TRBD1 (5 bases). Germline assignment: CDR1 SGDLS and CDR2 YYNGEE. The V end was cut by 3 bases, the J end by 0 bases, with 9 bases between. The length of the CDR3 is 14 residues. Based on the CDR3 plus reference TRBV9 and TRBJ1-1, the full variable domain is DSGVTQTPKHLITATGQRVTLRCSPRSGDLSVYWYQQSLDQGLQFLIQYYNGEERAKGNILERFSAQQFPDLHSELNLSSLELGDSALYFCASSETGMNTEAFFGQGTRLTVV.

This clone has only one observation. The chain recombines TRBV27 with TRBJ1-5; 8 bases line up with TRBD1. V gave up 5 bases and J gave up 4 bases; unmatched junction bases: 10. The CDR3 has 16 amino acids. Germline CDR1 MNHEY, CDR2 SMNVEV (reference sequence). CDR3 nucleotide sequence: TGTGCCAGCAGTGCGACCTGGACAGGGACAAATCAGCCCCAGCATTTT. It encodes CASSATWTGTNQPQHF.

The CDR3 spells CASSPGSPTQYF. The CDR3 DNA follows: TGTGCCAGCAGCCCAGGCTCTCCCACGCAGTATTTT. The gene calls are TRBV7-3 and TRBJ2-3; unclear D gene. Germline loops: CDR1 SGHTA, CDR2 FQGTGA. V gave up 5 bases and J gave up 9 bases, with 12 bases separating them. The CDR3 has 12 amino acids.

In DNA, the CDR3 is TGTGCCAGCAGCGCGGGGGGGCCTCGGAATGAGCAGTTCTTC. This codes for CASSAGGPRNEQFF. The chain is built from TRBV14 and TRBJ2-1; 9 bases match TRBD2. The CDR3 consists of 14 residues. The J segment lost 7 bases and the V segment lost 5 bases, leaving 6 bases of the junction unmatched. The germline V gene encodes CDR1 SGHDN and CDR2 FVKESK. Supplemented by reference TRBV14 and TRBJ2-1, the full variable domain reads EAGVTQFPSHSVIEKGQTVTLRCDPISGHDNLYWYRRVMGKEIKFLLHFVKESKQDESGMPNNRFLAERTGGTYSTLKVQPAELEDSGVYFCASSAGGPRNEQFFGPGTRLTVL.

V is TRBV7-3 and J is TRBJ2-7; 9 bases map to TRBD2. The CDR3 length is 15 residues. From germline, CDR1 is SGHTA and CDR2 FQGTGA. J was trimmed by 6 bases and V by 5 bases; bases with no gene match: 11. CDR3 protein: CASSGSGGPSLEQYF. The CDR3 bases are TGTGCCAGCAGCGGCAGCGGGGGGCCTTCGCTCGAGCAGTACTTC.

The CDR3 spells CASSQLLTSGGDTYNEQFF. The CDR3 nucleotides read TGCGCCAGCAGCCAACTCTTAACTAGCGGGGGGGATACCTACAATGAGCAGTTCTTC. This chain uses TRBV4-3 with TRBJ2-1; TRBD2 aligns across 13 bases. This CDR3 is 19 amino acids long. V lost 2 bases, J lost 2 bases, and 9 bases stayed unmatched. Per the germline V gene, CDR1 is LGHNA and CDR2 is YSLEER.

The rearrangement uses TRBV2 and TRBJ2-1, with a tentative D call TRBD2 (6 bases). The CDR3 loop spans 14 amino acids. Trimming removed 7 bases at V and 9 bases at J, with 19 bases between. The germline V gene has CDR1 SNHLY and CDR2 FYNNEI. CDR3: CASTPGRGLGEQFF. The CDR3 region has the DNA TGTGCCAGCACCCCGGGGCGGGGCCTCGGTGAGCAGTTCTTC.

The V and J genes are TRBV6-5 and TRBJ2-4, with D possibly being TRBD1 (7 bases). V lost 8 bases and J lost 1, with 15 bases in between. In germline, CDR1 is MNHEY, CDR2 SVGAGI. The CDR3 has 15 residues. CDR3 coding DNA: TGTGCCAGCCGGAGGGGCAGGGGGGCCAAAAACATTCAGTACTTC. Protein sequence: CASRRGRGAKNIQYF.

The count of this clone is one. The chain carries TRBV5-6 and TRBJ2-7; no firm D call. The CDR3 spans 11 residues. Trimming stripped 2 bases from V and 3 bases from J, with 3 bases between. Germline assignment: CDR1 SGHDT and CDR2 YYEEEE. The CDR3 bases are TGTGCCAGCAGCTTCCGCTACGAGCAGTACTTC. Translating it yields CASSFRYEQYF.

This chain joins TRBV19 and TRBJ1-2, with TRBD1 identical over 8 bases. V gave up 3 bases and J gave up 7 bases; unmatched junction bases: 7. The CDR3 is 14 residues long. The germline V gene encodes CDR1 LNHDA and CDR2 SQIVND (reference sequence). The CDR3 region is CASSMQGARSGYTF. Written as DNA, the CDR3 is TGTGCCAGTAGTATGCAGGGGGCGCGAAGTGGCTACACCTTC.